This T cell receptor (beta chain) was sequenced for a study of radiation and T cells in renal cell carcinoma. The time point was: blood 4 weeks post-SBRT, at nephrectomy. Documented treatment: 15 Gy SBRT to primary tumor, nephrectomy 4 weeks later. Nephrectomy followed 15 Gy stereotactic body radiation by 4 weeks. Serial blood draws occurred at baseline and 2 and 4 weeks post-SBRT. The tumor was a clear cell renal cell carcinoma. General observations from the study: Top tumor clonotypes rose in blood 2 weeks post-radiation, then contracted.

With respect to this clone: Its target is unknown.

Some clones are missing from TCRdb's copy, which holds only in-frame ones; the method was immunoSEQ multiplex PCR. The sample has just under 150,000 clones, around 88% seen once. The CDR3 extends over 14 amino acids. The germline CDR1 and CDR2 sequences are LNHNV and YYDKDF (reference sequence). With 3 bases clipped from V and 4 bases from J, the junction kept 3 bases outside the gene matches. This material consisted of blood, taken from a patient whose treatment included radiotherapy and nephrectomy. V and J are TRBV15 and TRBJ1-1, with 9 bases lining up with TRBD1. The sequence derives from a woman between 45 and 60 years old with renal cell carcinoma. The CDR3 loop is CATSRGTGSTEAFF. The CDR3, as DNA: TGTGCCACCAGCAGGGGGACAGGGAGCACTGAAGCTTTCTTT.